The 21 T cell receptor beta chains reported below all come from one sample, sequenced in a study of CD8+CD57+ T cells in acquired aplastic anemia. The template used for profiling TCR beta VDJ and CDR3 was genomic DNA. MiXCR, applied by TCRdb to the reads, yields one record per CDR3 protein. The sample comprises 400,000 to 450,000 distinct CDR3 sequences, 60% to 80% of which are singletons, and more than 3.5% rests with the top ten. Sequenced: sorted CD4+, CD8+, or CD8+CD57+ T cells (not recorded which) from PBMCs. The source is a human donor in good health, serving as a control.

About this clonotype: At one of its ends the junction is not consistent with the germline gene, which may arise from a read error. The chain combines TRBV2 with TRBJ1-6; D perhaps matches TRBD1 (6 bases). This CDR3 has 15 amino acids. Germline CDR1 is SNHLY and CDR2 is FYNNEI. CDR3 in amino acids: CASSYQTGHNSPLHF. The CDR3 DNA follows: TGTGCCAGCAGCTACCAGACAGGTCATAATTCGCCCCTCCACTTT. Together with reference TRBV2 and TRBJ1-6, the CDR3 gives the full variable domain: EPEVTQTPSHQVTQMGQEVILRCVPISNHLYFYWYRQILGQKVEFLVSFYNNEISEKSEIFDDQFSVERPDGSNFTLKIRSTKLEDSAMYFCASSYQTGHNSPLHFGNGTRLTVT.

Concerning this clonotype itself: One end of the junction varies from germline; a read error may be responsible. V is TRBV19 and J is TRBJ1-2; no definite D call. Per germline, CDR1 LNHDA and CDR2 SQIVND (reference sequence). The CDR3 spans 14 residues. The CDR3, as DNA: TGTGCCATTAGTAAGGCGTTGGCAGACGACGGCTACACCTTC. This gives the protein CAISKALADDGYTF.

This clonotype was counted once. At one of its ends the junction is not consistent with the germline gene, which may arise from a read error. This chain uses TRBV9 with TRBJ2-7; the D is unclear. Per the germline V gene, CDR1 is SGDLS and CDR2 is YYNGEE. This CDR3 is built from 14 residues. CDR3 region: CASSLVRAAYYNDF. The CDR3 coding sequence is TGTGCCAGCAGCTTGGTCCGGGCAGCCTACTACAATGACTTC.

The rearrangement links TRBV12-3 or TRBV12-4 to TRBJ2-1; no firm D call. V was cut by 8 bases and J by 2 bases, with 10 bases left in between. The CDR3 consists of 13 residues. This CDR3 is CASAAPTYNEQFF. The CDR3 nucleotides are TGTGCCAGCGCAGCGCCGACCTACAATGAGCAGTTCTTC.

The chain joins TRBV19 to TRBJ1-2, with TRBD1 identical over 10 bases. The germline CDR1 and CDR2 sequences are LNHDA and SQIVND (reference sequence). The CDR3 has 14 residues. Trimming removed 3 bases from V and 8 bases from J; junction bases left unmatched: 6. This chain's CDR3 is CASSMMGQGRGYTF. The CDR3 DNA sequence: TGTGCCAGTAGTATGATGGGACAGGGGCGAGGCTACACCTTC.

This clonotype was counted once. The chain carries TRBV19 and TRBJ2-7, with a tentative D call TRBD1 (5 bases). CDR3 length: 14 residues. V lost 5 bases and J lost 4, with 15 bases in between. The V gene's germline CDR1 is LNHDA and CDR2 SQIVND (reference sequence). The chain's CDR3 is CASSRSGHSYEQYF. CDR3 nucleotide sequence: TGTGCCAGTAGTCGCTCCGGACACTCTTACGAGCAGTACTTC.

With respect to this clonotype: This clone may be a read error of a much larger clone one base away. The V and J genes are TRBV5-1 and TRBJ2-1; D is perhaps TRBD2 (6 bases). This CDR3 has 15 amino acids. The germline V and J ends were trimmed by 6 bases and 9 bases, with 22 bases remaining between them. Germline lookup yields CDR1 SGHRS and CDR2 YFSETQ. As DNA, the CDR3 is TGCGCCAGCAACTTACGACTGGCTCTCGGGGGTGAGCAGTTCTTC. Its protein product is CASNLRLALGGEQFF.

Concerning this clonotype itself: This likely comes from a read error, as the CDR3 has no conserved phenylalanine or tryptophan at its end. The DNA is omitted, as the CDR3 cannot be located on it reliably, and the CDR3 follows TCRdb's listing. This sequence joins TRBV7-2 and TRBJ1-6. CDR1 and CDR2 from the germline V gene are SGHTA and FQGNSA. The CDR3 length equals 13 residues, ends included. This chain's CDR3 is CASSLASSGNYGY.

Of note for this clonotype: The junction departs from the called germline gene at one end, perhaps through a read error. The V and J genes are TRBV7-8 and TRBJ2-5; possibly TRBD1 or TRBD2 for D (7 bases each). This CDR3 contains 13 residues. Per germline, CDR1 SGHVS and CDR2 FQNEAQ. CDR3 nucleotide sequence: TGTGCCAGCAGCCGAGAGGGGGGGGGGACAGATAGGTTC. Protein product: CASSREGGGTDRF.

V gene TRBV5-1 combines with J gene TRBJ1-1; 10 positions match TRBD1. The CDR3 is made up of 13 amino acids. Trimming cost V 6 bases and J 5 bases; bases outside gene matches: 4. Germline CDR1 reads SGHRS; CDR2 reads YFSETQ. The DNA for the CDR3 is TGCGCCAGCATCGGACAGGGGGAAACTGAAGCTTTCTTT. Translated, it gives CASIGQGETEAFF. Looking up the rest from reference TRBV5-1 and TRBJ1-1 gives the full variable domain: KAGVTQTPRYLIKTRGQQVTLSCSPISGHRSVSWYQQTPGQGLQFLFEYFSETQRNKGNFPGRFSGRQFSNSRSEMNVSTLELGDSALYLCASIGQGETEAFFGQGTRLTVV.

The gene calls are TRBV7-9 and TRBJ1-2; D may be TRBD1 (5 bases). From germline, CDR1 is SEHNR and CDR2 FQNEAQ (reference sequence). V was trimmed by 3 bases and J by 7 bases, leaving 9 bases between them. This CDR3 spans 12 amino acids. CDR3 in amino acids: CASSLGESGYTF. In nucleotides, the CDR3 is TGTGCCAGCAGCTTGGGGGAATCTGGCTACACCTTC.

Concerning this clonotype itself: One base away lies a much larger clone, so this may be a sequencing read error. The V and J genes are TRBV2 and TRBJ2-5, with 7 bases that match TRBD1. CDR3 length: 12 amino acids. Germline-derived CDR1 and CDR2 are SNHLY and FYNNEI. Trimming removed 10 bases from V and 0 bases from J; junction bases left unmatched: 2. The CDR3 bases are TGTGCCACCGGGACAGACCAAGAGACCCAGTACTTC. It is translated as CATGTDQETQYF. Supplemented by reference TRBV2 and TRBJ2-5, the full variable domain reads EPEVTQTPSHQVTQMGQEVILRCVPISNHLYFYWYRQILGQKVEFLVSFYNNEISEKSEIFDDQFSVERPDGSNFTLKIRSTKLEDSAMYFCATGTDQETQYFGPGTRLLVL.

Remarks on this clonotype: A junction end diverges from the germline sequence, so it may reflect a read error. The rearrangement joins TRBV7-2 to TRBJ2-3; D remains unclear. Germline V lookup: CDR1 SGHTA, CDR2 FQGNSA. CDR3 length: 16 residues. Here the CDR3 reads CASSLQVSASTVTQYF. For the CDR3, the DNA is TGCGCCAGCAGCTTGCAGGTTAGTGCAAGCACAGTTACGCAGTATTTT.

This clonotype was counted many times. V is TRBV5-6 and J is TRBJ2-7; 9 bases align to TRBD1. The CDR3 extends over 17 amino acids. With 3 bases clipped from V and 0 bases from J, the junction kept 10 bases outside the gene matches. Germline V gene lookup returns CDR1 SGHDT and CDR2 YYEEEE. The CDR3 sequence is CASSSGTGTYLSYEQYF. DNA for the CDR3: TGTGCCAGCAGCTCCGGGACAGGGACTTACCTCTCCTACGAGCAGTACTTC. Combining the CDR3 with reference TRBV5-6 and TRBJ2-7 gives the whole variable domain DAGVTQSPTHLIKTRGQQVTLRCSPKSGHDTVSWYQQALGQGPQFIFQYYEEEERQRGNFPDRFSGHQFPNYSSELNVNALLLGDSALYLCASSSGTGTYLSYEQYFGPGTRLTVT.

This clonotype was recorded only once. The chain recombines TRBV2 with TRBJ2-7, with 10 bases matching TRBD2. This CDR3 contains 15 residues. The junction had 11 bases not matched to a gene; V was cut back by 10 bases and J by 2 bases. Germline CDR1 is SNHLY and CDR2 is FYNNEI. The CDR3 nucleotides read TGTGCCACCAGCCTAAACAGCGGGGGGGCCTACGAGCAGTACTTC. Amino acids: CATSLNSGGAYEQYF.

This clonotype has just a few counts. The chain combines TRBV12-3 or TRBV12-4 with TRBJ2-3; D may be TRBD1 (6 bases). V was shortened by 3 bases and J by 1 base, with 11 bases between the two germline ends. CDR3 length: 15 residues. CDR3 in amino acids: CASSFPRGGTDTQYF. CDR3 sequence (DNA): TGTGCCAGCAGTTTTCCCAGGGGAGGCACAGATACGCAGTATTTT.

A note on this clonotype: The DNA is omitted, as the CDR3 cannot be located on it reliably, and the CDR3 follows TCRdb's listing. V usage is TRBV7-2 and J usage is TRBJ2-5; TRBD2, as called in the table, went unchecked against the DNA. Germline V CDR1 and CDR2: SGHTA, FQGNSA. The length of the CDR3 is 18 amino acids, counting both ends. CDR3 amino acids: CASSFYICSARSEETQYF.

Notes on this clonotype: The junction departs from germline at one end; a sequencing error may be responsible. The rearrangement joins TRBV7-7 to TRBJ2-7; 8 nucleotides align to TRBD1. The CDR3 extends over 14 amino acids. CDR1 and CDR2 from the germline V gene are SSHAT and FNYEAQ (reference sequence). CDR3 bases: TGTGCTAGCAGCCCTCCTGGACAGGGTGCAAGTGAAGCCTTC. As protein: CASSPPGQGASEAF.

V is TRBV7-9 and J is TRBJ1-2; D unclear. The CDR3 spans 15 residues. Germline V CDR1 and CDR2: SEHNR, FQNEAQ (reference sequence). V dropped 2 bases and J dropped 1 base, with 11 bases sitting between them. The CDR3: CASSLNAASNYGYTF. In nucleotides, the CDR3 is TGTGCCAGCAGCTTAAATGCAGCCAGTAACTATGGCTACACCTTC.

The sample holds many counts of this clonotype. The chain couples TRBV20-1 to TRBJ2-7; D gene uncertain. The CDR3 has 12 residues. The germline V gene encodes CDR1 DFQATT and CDR2 SNEGSKA (reference sequence). V was trimmed by 2 bases and J by 2 bases, leaving 7 bases between them. In nucleotides, the CDR3 is TGCAGTGCTAGAAGACCCACCTACGAGCAGTACTTC. Protein sequence: CSARRPTYEQYF.

This clonotype has a count of ten or more. V and J are TRBV2 and TRBJ2-7; D unresolved. Between the trimmed V and J ends, which lost 6 bases and 2 bases, there was a span of 8 bases. This CDR3 is 12 amino acids long. Looked up from germline, CDR1 is SNHLY and CDR2 is FYNNEI. In nucleotides, the CDR3 is TGTGCCAGCAGAGACGCGCCCTACGAGCAGTACTTC. Protein product: CASRDAPYEQYF.